The clone carrying this T cell receptor beta chain was detected once. The entry originates in a study of blood T cell repertoires in COVID-19. Study details: Samples came from the United States, Italy and Spain, spanning acute and convalescent COVID-19. The analysed material was cDNA or gDNA that came from T cells, B-cell-depleted T cells, or PBMCs.

Trimming left V 0 bases short and J 4 bases short, with 12 bases between. The CDR3 has 15 amino acids. Germline CDR1 reads SGHRS; CDR2 reads YFSETQ. Authors' analysis steps: Amplifying reference gene primers gave estimates of nucleated cell counts. The data were produced by immunoSEQ multiplex PCR, yet TCRdb's version contains in-frame clones alone and is incomplete. D and trimming come from the DNA, and the V and J calls and clone size come from that table. Among about 190,000 clones listed, about 85% were seen once. The TCR comes from a man aged 70 or older with active or convalescent COVID-19. The chain carries TRBV5-1 and TRBJ2-3, with D tentatively TRBD1 (5 bases). The sequencing sample was made of peripheral blood. In DNA form, the CDR3 reads TGCGCCAGCAGCTTGGTTGGGGCGCGGTCAGATACGCAGTATTTT. This translates into CASSLVGARSDTQYF.